The clone carrying this TCR beta chain was observed a few times. Its matching antigen is unknown. Germline values: CDR1 MNHEY, CDR2 SMNVEV (reference sequence). The CDR3 loop spans 15 amino acids. V was clipped by 8 bases and J by 4 bases; unmatched bases: 12. Regarding treatment: some 19 received Ad26.COV2.S at low or high dose, single or two shots; 5 received placebo; per-sample allocation not given. Following the first vaccine or placebo injection, samples were taken on day 63. This specimen comes from a study of Ad26.COV2.S vaccination and SARS-CoV-2 variants. Sequencing was performed with immunoSEQ multiplex PCR; in TCRdb, only in-frame clones are kept and a portion is missing. This sample carries roughly 380,000 clones, roughly 84% of them seen once, and the ten largest clones take about 3.5%. Whole-study findings and limits: After vaccination, substantial breadth of spike-specific CD8+ and CD4+ responses was reported. The placebo group had lower spike-specific TCR breadth than the vaccine recipients did.

The chain uses TRBV27 and TRBJ2-7; 9 bases are shared with TRBD1. The starting material was peripheral blood, obtained in a trial of Ad26.COV2.S vaccine versus placebo. The sequence was collected from a person between 18 and 60 years old who received the Ad26.COV2.S COVID-19 vaccine or a placebo. The CDR3 here is CASRPVGTGRYEQYF. The CDR3 nucleotides are TGTGCCAGCCGTCCCGTTGGGACAGGGAGGTACGAGCAGTACTTC.